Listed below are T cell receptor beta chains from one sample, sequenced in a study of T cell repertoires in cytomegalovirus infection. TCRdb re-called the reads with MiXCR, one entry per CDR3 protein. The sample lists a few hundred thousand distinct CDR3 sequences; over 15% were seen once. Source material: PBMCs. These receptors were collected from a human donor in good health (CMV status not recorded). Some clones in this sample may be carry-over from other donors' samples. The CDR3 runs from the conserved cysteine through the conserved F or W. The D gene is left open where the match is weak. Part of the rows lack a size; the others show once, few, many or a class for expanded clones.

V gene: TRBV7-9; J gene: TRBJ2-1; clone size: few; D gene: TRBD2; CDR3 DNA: TGTGCCAGCAGCCCGGCCGCAACTCCGGGACTAGACCCCGATGAGCAGTTCTTC; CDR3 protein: CASSPAATPGLDPDEQFF
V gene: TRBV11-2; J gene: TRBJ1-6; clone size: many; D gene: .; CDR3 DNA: TGTGCCAGCAGCTTATCTGGGGAAATAAGTTCACCCCTCCACTTT; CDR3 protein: CASSLSGEISSPLHF
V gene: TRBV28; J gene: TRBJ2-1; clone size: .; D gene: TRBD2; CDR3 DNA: TGTGCCAGCACCGAACTAGCGATCCGTGAGCAGTTCTTC; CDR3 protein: CASTELAIREQFF
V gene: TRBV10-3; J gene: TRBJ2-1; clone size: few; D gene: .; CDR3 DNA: TGTGCCATCAGTGAGTTTGGGGCGAAACCCTACAATGAGCAGTTCTTC; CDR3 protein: CAISEFGAKPYNEQFF
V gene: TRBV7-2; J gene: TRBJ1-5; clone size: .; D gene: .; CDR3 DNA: TGTGCCAGCAGCCTAGGAGGGGCCGTAAATCAGCCCCAGCATTTT; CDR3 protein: CASSLGGAVNQPQHF
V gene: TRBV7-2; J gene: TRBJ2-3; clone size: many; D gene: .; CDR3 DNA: TGTGCCAGCAGCTCTTGGGGAAAAGAGGATACGCAGTATTTT; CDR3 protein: CASSSWGKEDTQYF
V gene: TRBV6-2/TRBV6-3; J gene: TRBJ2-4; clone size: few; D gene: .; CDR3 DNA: TGTGCCAGCGGAACTAACCTGATGGCCAAAAACATTCAGTACTTC; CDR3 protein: CASGTNLMAKNIQYF
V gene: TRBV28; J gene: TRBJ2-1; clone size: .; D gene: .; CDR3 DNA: TGTGCCAGCAGTGAAGGGAATGAGCAGTTCTTC; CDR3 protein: CASSEGNEQFF
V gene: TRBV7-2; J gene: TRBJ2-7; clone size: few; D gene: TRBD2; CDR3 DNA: TGTGCCAGCAGCTTAGGGGTTCCGGGAGGAGAGTACGAGCAGTACTTC; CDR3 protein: CASSLGVPGGEYEQYF
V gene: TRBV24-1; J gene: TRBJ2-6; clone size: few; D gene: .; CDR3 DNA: TGTGCCGCTCAAAGCTCTGGGGCCAACGTCCTGACTTTC; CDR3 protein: CAAQSSGANVLTF
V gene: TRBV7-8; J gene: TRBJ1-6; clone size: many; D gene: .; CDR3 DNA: TGTGCCAGCAGCTTAGCGCAGGGGTCGGGTTCACCCCTCCACTTT; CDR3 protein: CASSLAQGSGSPLHF
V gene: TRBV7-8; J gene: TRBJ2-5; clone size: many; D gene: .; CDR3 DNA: TGTGCCAGCAGCAAGGGACCTACCCCGTACCAAGAGACCCAGTACTTC; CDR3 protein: CASSKGPTPYQETQYF
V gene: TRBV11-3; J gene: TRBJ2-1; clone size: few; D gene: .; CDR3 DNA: TGTGCCAGCAGTGGGGGTGGATCGAGGTCCTACAATGAGCAGTTCTTC; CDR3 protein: CASSGGGSRSYNEQFF
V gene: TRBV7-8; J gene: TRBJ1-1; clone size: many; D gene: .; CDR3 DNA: TGTGCCAGCAGCTTAACTCGGGCGGAGAACACTGAAGCTTTCTTT; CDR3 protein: CASSLTRAENTEAFF
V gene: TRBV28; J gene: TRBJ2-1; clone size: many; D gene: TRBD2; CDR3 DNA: TGTGCCAGCAGTCAGCGGGGGGGCGGGAATGAGCAGTTCTTC; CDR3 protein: CASSQRGGGNEQFF
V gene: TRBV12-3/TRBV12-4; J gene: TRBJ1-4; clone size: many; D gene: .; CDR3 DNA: TGTGCCAGCAGTCCCCAGGTGTTCGAAAATGAAAAACTGTTTTTT; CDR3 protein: CASSPQVFENEKLFF
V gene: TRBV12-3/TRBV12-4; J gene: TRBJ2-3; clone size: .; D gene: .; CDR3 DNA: TGTGCCAGCAGTTTCTTGCACACAGATACGCAGTATTTT; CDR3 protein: CASSFLHTDTQYF
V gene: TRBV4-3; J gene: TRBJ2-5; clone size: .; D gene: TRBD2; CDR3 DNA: TGCGCCAGCAGCTTACAAGCGGGAGGCCAGTCCCAGTACTTC; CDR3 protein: CASSLQAGGQSQYF
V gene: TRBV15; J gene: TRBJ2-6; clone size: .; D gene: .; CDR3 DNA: TGTGCCACCAGCAGAGTTCCGACCTCTGGGGCCAACGTCCTGACTTTC; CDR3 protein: CATSRVPTSGANVLTF
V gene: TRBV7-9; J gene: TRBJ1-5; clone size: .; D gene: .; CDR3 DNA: TGTGCCAGCAGCTTAGAGGCTCAGCCCCAGCATTTT; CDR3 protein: CASSLEAQPQHF
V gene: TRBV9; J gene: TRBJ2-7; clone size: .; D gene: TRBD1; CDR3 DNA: TGTGCCAGCAGCGCGACCGGGACAGCCTACGAGCAGTACTTC; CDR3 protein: CASSATGTAYEQYF
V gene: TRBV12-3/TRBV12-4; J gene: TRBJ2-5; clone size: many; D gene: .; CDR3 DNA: TGTGCCAGCAGTTTATCGGACCAAGAGACCCAGTACTTC; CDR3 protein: CASSLSDQETQYF
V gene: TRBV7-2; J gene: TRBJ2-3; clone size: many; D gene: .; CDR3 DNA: TGTGCCAGCAGCTCCCCTCTAGGGAGAGGCACAGATACGCAGTATTTT; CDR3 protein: CASSSPLGRGTDTQYF
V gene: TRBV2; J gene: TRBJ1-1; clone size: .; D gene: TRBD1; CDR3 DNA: TGTGCCACCAAGACAGGGACGAACACTGAAGCTTTCTTT; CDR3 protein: CATKTGTNTEAFF
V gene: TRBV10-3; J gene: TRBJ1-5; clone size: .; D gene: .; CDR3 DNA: TGTGCCATCAGTGCGCGTCGAAGTAATCAGCCCCAGCATTTT; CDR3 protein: CAISARRSNQPQHF
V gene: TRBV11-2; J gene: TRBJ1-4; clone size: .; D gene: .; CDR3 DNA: TGTGCCAGCAGCTTAGATATCAGGGGTTTTATGTTTTTT; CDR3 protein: CASSLDIRGFMFF
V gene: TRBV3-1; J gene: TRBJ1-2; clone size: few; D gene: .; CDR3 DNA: TGTGCCAGCAGCCAGGCGACAGATGGCTACACCTTC; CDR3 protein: CASSQATDGYTF
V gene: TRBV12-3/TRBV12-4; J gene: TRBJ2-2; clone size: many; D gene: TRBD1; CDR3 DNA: TGTGCCAGCAGTTCCCAGGGGGCCGACGGGGAGCTGTTTTTT; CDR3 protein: CASSSQGADGELFF
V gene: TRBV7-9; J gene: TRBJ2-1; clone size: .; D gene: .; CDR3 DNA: TGTGCCAGCAGCTTGGGGGACGGCCGATACAATGAGCAGTTCTTC; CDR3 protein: CASSLGDGRYNEQFF
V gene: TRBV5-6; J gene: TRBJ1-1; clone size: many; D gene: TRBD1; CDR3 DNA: TGTGCCAGCAGCTCCGAGGGGGACAGGAGGATGAACACTGAAGCTTTCTTT; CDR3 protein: CASSSEGDRRMNTEAFF
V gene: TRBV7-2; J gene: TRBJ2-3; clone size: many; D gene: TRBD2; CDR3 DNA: TGTGCCAGCAGCTCCATGGGAGGGCCCACAGATACGCAGTATTTT; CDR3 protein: CASSSMGGPTDTQYF
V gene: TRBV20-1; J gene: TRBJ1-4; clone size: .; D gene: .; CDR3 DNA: TGCAGTGCTAGAGATCCTTCGGACGGAGGAGTTAATGAAAAACTGTTTTTT; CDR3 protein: CSARDPSDGGVNEKLFF
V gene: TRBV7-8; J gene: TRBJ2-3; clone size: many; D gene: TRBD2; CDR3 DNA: TGTGCCAGCAGCTCTAGAGGACTAGCAACAGATACGCAGTATTTT; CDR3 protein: CASSSRGLATDTQYF
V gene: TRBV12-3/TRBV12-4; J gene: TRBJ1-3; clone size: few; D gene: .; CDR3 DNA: TGTGCCAGCAGTTTAAGAAGGAACACCATATATTTT; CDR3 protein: CASSLRRNTIYF
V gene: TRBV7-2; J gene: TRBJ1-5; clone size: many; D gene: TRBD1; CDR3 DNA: TGTGCCAGCAGCTCGTCCGGGACAGGGTTAAGTCAGCCCCAGCATTTT; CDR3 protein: CASSSSGTGLSQPQHF
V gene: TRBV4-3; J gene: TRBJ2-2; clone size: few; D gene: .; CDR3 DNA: TGCGCCAGCAGCCAAGATAAGGGCAGGGGTAGTACCGGGGAGCTGTTTTTT; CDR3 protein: CASSQDKGRGSTGELFF
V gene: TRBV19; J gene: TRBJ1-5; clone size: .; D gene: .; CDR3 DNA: TGTGCCAGTAGTATGATGGGAGCGCCCGGTTCGGCCCAGCATTTT; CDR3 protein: CASSMMGAPGSAQHF
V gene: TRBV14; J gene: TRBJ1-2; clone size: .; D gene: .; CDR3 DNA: TGTGCCAGCAGCCAAGGACTTAACTATGGCTACACCTTC; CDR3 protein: CASSQGLNYGYTF
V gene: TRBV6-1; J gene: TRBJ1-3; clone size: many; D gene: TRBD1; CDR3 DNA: TGTGCCAGCAGTGATCGTTTGTGGGCAGGGGGAGGCACCATATATTTT; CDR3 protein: CASSDRLWAGGGTIYF
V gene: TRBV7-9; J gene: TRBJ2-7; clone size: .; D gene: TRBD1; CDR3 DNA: TGTGCCAGCAGCGCCTGGGACAGGGACGCCTACGAGCAGTACTTC; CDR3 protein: CASSAWDRDAYEQYF
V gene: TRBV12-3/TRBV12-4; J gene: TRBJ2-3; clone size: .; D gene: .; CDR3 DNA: TGTGCCAGCAAGGACTTCACAGATACGCAGTATTTT; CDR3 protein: CASKDFTDTQYF
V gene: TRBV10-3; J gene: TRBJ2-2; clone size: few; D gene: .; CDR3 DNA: TGTGCCATCAGAGACGTAGCCGCGAACACCGGGGAGCTGTTTTTT; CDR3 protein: CAIRDVAANTGELFF
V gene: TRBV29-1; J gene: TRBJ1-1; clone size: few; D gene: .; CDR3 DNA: TGCAGCGTTGAAGCCCCCAGAAACACTGAAGCTTTCTTT; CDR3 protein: CSVEAPRNTEAFF
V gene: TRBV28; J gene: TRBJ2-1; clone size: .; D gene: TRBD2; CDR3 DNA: TGTGCCAGCACTCAAATCGGGGTAGCGGGGGGGCGGTACAATGAGCAGTTCTTC; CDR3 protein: CASTQIGVAGGRYNEQFF
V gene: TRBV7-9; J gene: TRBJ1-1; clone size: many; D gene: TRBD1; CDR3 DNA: TGTGCCAGCAGCTTTTGGACAGGACTGGGGACTGAAGCTTTCTTT; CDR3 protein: CASSFWTGLGTEAFF
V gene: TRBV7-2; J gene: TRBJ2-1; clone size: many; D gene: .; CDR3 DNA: TGTGCCACGCAACCGGACGCTTACAATGAGCAGTTCTTC; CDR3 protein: CATQPDAYNEQFF
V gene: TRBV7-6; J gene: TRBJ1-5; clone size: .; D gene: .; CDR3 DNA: TGTGCCAGCAGCTTATTGGGACAAAATCAGCCCCAGCATTTT; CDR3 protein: CASSLLGQNQPQHF